This entry lists 15 T cell receptor beta chains sequenced from one sample in a study of blood T cell repertoires in COVID-19. The protocol was immunoSEQ multiplex PCR, while the TCRdb copy is restricted to in-frame clones and leaves out a portion. The sample contains roughly 73,000 clones, 70% to 80% of which appear only once. Sequencing was performed on peripheral blood. Source of these receptors: a man between 65 and 85 years old with acute or convalescent COVID-19.

The rearrangement joins TRBV7-3 to TRBJ1-4; D is possibly TRBD1 (5 bases). The CDR3 length is 13 residues. The ends were cut back, 2 bases at V and 8 bases at J, with 9 bases in the middle. Germline V gives CDR1 SGHTA, CDR2 FQGTGA. This CDR3 reads CASSLGHGEKLFF. The CDR3 DNA reads as TGTGCCAGCAGCTTAGGACACGGGGAAAAACTGTTTTTT. The full variable domain, rest sourced from reference TRBV7-3 and TRBJ1-4, is GAGVSQTPSNKVTEKGKYVELRCDPISGHTALYWYRQSLGQGPEFLIYFQGTGAADDSGLPNDRFFAVRPEGSVSTLKIQRTERGDSAVYLCASSLGHGEKLFFGSGTQLSVL.

The genes are TRBV5-8 and TRBJ2-1, with a weak D call TRBD2 (5 bases). The CDR3 is made up of 15 amino acids. The V gene's germline CDR1 is SGHTS and CDR2 YDEGEE. The V gene lost 6 bases and the J gene lost 6 bases, with 19 bases spanning the gap. The CDR3 DNA sequence: TGTGCCAGCAAACTAGGTTTGGAGGACCGCAATGAGCAGTTCTTC. Translating it yields CASKLGLEDRNEQFF.

The V gene is TRBV18, the J gene TRBJ2-7, with 8 bases that match TRBD2. Germline V CDR1 and CDR2: KGHSH, LQKENI. Trimming took 0 bases from V and 2 from J; bases not matched to a gene: 3. The CDR3 runs to 15 residues. The CDR3 loop is CASSPPRGGPYEQYF. The DNA for the CDR3 is TGTGCCAGCTCACCACCTCGGGGGGGTCCCTACGAGCAGTACTTC.

The rearrangement links TRBV7-6 to TRBJ1-1; no clear D. Deletions cut 3 bases from V and 3 bases from J, with 17 bases between. CDR1 SGHVS and CDR2 FNYEAQ come from the germline V gene. The CDR3 is made up of 16 amino acids. The chain's CDR3 is CASSLDWNEVYTEAFF. CDR3 sequence (DNA): TGTGCCAGCAGCTTGGACTGGAATGAAGTGTACACTGAAGCTTTCTTT. Based on the CDR3 plus reference TRBV7-6 and TRBJ1-1, the full variable domain is GAGVSQSPRYKVTKRGQDVALRCDPISGHVSLYWYRQALGQGPEFLTYFNYEAQQDKSGLPNDRFSAERPEGSISTLTIQRTEQRDSAMYRCASSLDWNEVYTEAFFGQGTRLTVV.

The rearrangement links TRBV5-1 to TRBJ1-1; 8 nucleotides line up with TRBD1. The CDR3 has 14 residues. The trim removed 1 base at V and 3 bases at J, leaving 2 bases unmatched. Per germline, CDR1 SGHRS and CDR2 YFSETQ. The CDR3 bases are TGCGCCAGCAGCTTGATACAGGGGGACACTGAAGCTTTCTTT. It yields the protein CASSLIQGDTEAFF.

The rearrangement uses TRBV9 and TRBJ2-7; 8 nucleotides agree with TRBD1. CDR3 size: 14 residues. Trimming at V came to 4 bases and at J to 7 bases, leaving 10 bases not matched to a gene. Germline values: CDR1 SGDLS, CDR2 YYNGEE. CDR3 protein: CASSFLGQGSEQYF. CDR3 DNA: TGTGCCAGCAGCTTCCTCGGACAGGGATCTGAGCAGTACTTC.

V is TRBV6-6 and J is TRBJ2-1, with 9 bases lining up with TRBD2. Germline V gene sequence: CDR1 MNHNY, CDR2 SVGAGI (reference sequence). After removal of 6 bases from V and 7 bases from J, the junction contained 4 bases not matched to a gene. This CDR3 has 13 residues. CDR3 loop: CASRAGGGNEQFF. DNA of the CDR3: TGTGCCAGCAGAGCGGGAGGCGGGAATGAGCAGTTCTTC.

This chain uses TRBV27 with TRBJ2-7; TRBD1 might be the D (6 bases). The CDR3 is 13 amino acids. The germline V gene encodes CDR1 MNHEY and CDR2 SMNVEV (reference sequence). V was pared by 6 bases and J by 6 bases, with 15 bases between. The CDR3 loop is CASSPGQGSEQYF. Here the CDR3 DNA reads TGTGCCAGCAGCCCGGGACAAGGTAGCGAGCAGTACTTC.

V and J are TRBV3-1 (or the pseudogene TRBV3-2) and TRBJ1-2; D not resolved. With 5 bases removed from V and 5 bases from J, the gap between germline ends came to 9 bases. The CDR3 is made up of 12 amino acids. Germline CDR1 and CDR2: LGHDT and YNNKEL (reference sequence). CDR3 amino acids: CASSAREYGYTF. The CDR3 DNA sequence: TGTGCCAGCAGCGCCCGGGAGTATGGCTACACCTTC.

The V and J genes are TRBV5-1 and TRBJ2-1; 8 bases line up with TRBD2. The CDR3 loop spans 16 amino acids. V dropped 0 bases and J dropped 7; count of bases not matched to a gene: 9. Looked up from germline, CDR1 is SGHRS and CDR2 is YFSETQ. The CDR3 nucleotides read TGCGCCAGCAGCTTGGTTTTAGCGGGGTCGTTAAATGAGCAGTTCTTC. Protein sequence: CASSLVLAGSLNEQFF.

This chain links TRBV5-1 with TRBJ2-3, with TRBD2 as a possible D gene (6 bases). Germline values: CDR1 SGHRS, CDR2 YFSETQ. Trimming cost V 4 bases and J 3 bases, with 12 bases left between them. This CDR3 has 14 amino acids. DNA for the CDR3: TGCGCCAGCAGCAGGGACTCGTGGACAGATACGCAGTATTTT. It codes for CASSRDSWTDTQYF.

This chain uses TRBV9 with TRBJ2-5, with 7 bases that match TRBD1. Per the germline V gene, CDR1 is SGDLS and CDR2 is YYNGEE. This CDR3 has 13 amino acids. Germline trimming cut 4 bases from V and 5 bases from J; bases unmatched to any gene: 5. The CDR3 here is CASSTTGSETQYF. CDR3 nucleotide sequence: TGTGCCAGCAGCACGACAGGGAGTGAGACCCAGTACTTC. The variable domain in full, with the rest retrieved from reference TRBV9 and TRBJ2-5, is DSGVTQTPKHLITATGQRVTLRCSPRSGDLSVYWYQQSLDQGLQFLIQYYNGEERAKGNILERFSAQQFPDLHSELNLSSLELGDSALYFCASSTTGSETQYFGPGTRLLVL.

This chain connects TRBV6-5 to TRBJ1-1; possibly TRBD1 for D (5 bases). Trimming stripped 2 bases from V and 2 bases from J, with 15 bases between. Germline V CDR1 and CDR2: MNHEY, SVGAGI. The CDR3 has 16 amino acids. CDR3 sequence: CASSYGWTPLNTEAFF. CDR3 coding DNA: TGTGCCAGCAGTTACGGGTGGACACCTCTTAACACTGAAGCTTTCTTT.

A note on this clone: One end of the junction is discordant with germline, which a read error may explain. This sequence joins TRBV14 and TRBJ2-3; TRBD1 matches at 7 bases. Germline V lookup: CDR1 SGHDN, CDR2 FVKESK. This CDR3 has 14 residues. In DNA, the CDR3 is TGTGCCAGCAACCAACGGGACAGAAGGGATACGCAGTATTTT. Translation gives CASNQRDRRDTQYF.

This clone has a single count. The rearrangement uses TRBV9 and TRBJ1-1; D remains unclear. With 0 bases removed from V and 5 bases from J, the gap between germline ends came to 11 bases. There are 14 residues in the CDR3. Germline V gives CDR1 SGDLS, CDR2 YYNGEE. CDR3 region: CASSVESAATEAFF. The CDR3 nucleotides read TGTGCCAGCAGCGTAGAGTCGGCAGCGACTGAAGCTTTCTTT. Full variable domain (rest looked up from reference TRBV9 and TRBJ1-1): DSGVTQTPKHLITATGQRVTLRCSPRSGDLSVYWYQQSLDQGLQFLIQYYNGEERAKGNILERFSAQQFPDLHSELNLSSLELGDSALYFCASSVESAATEAFFGQGTRLTVV.